Here is one T cell receptor (beta chain) with its context. The PCR ran on 60 Vbeta and 13 Jbeta primers. Using immunoSEQ multiplex PCR, the repertoire was profiled, and TCRdb retains in-frame clones only, with some absent. The data show some 75,000 clones, and the top ten clones hold 0.83%. The data are from a study of cytomegalovirus exposure and HLA in healthy donors. Sequencing used PBMCs. This receptor was taken from a boy between 10 and 17 years old in good health and CMV-seronegative.

In nucleotides, the CDR3 is TGTGCCAGCAGCTTAGGATCGGACGGGGTCACCCAGTACTTC. This encodes CASSLGSDGVTQYF. This sequence joins TRBV7-6 and TRBJ2-5; tentatively, D is TRBD2 (5 bases). CDR1 is SGHVS, CDR2 FNYEAQ, per germline. This CDR3 is built from 14 residues. The V end was cut by 1 base, the J end by 8 bases, with 14 bases between.